The 25 T cell receptor beta chains given below trace back to one sample, sequenced in a study of blood T cells in healthy people across ages. A second about 7 to 12 cycle PCR used barcoded and J-beta primers. TCRdb processed the 5' RACE reads anew with MiXCR; each CDR3 protein has one entry. The table records about 1,600,000 distinct CDR3 sequences, roughly 45% of them present only once. Sequencing used blood. The receptor set was obtained from a woman between 18 and 29 years old in good health.

Only one count was recorded for this clonotype. The chain has TRBV5-1 and TRBJ2-1, with D uncertain. V was cut by 1 base and J by 4 bases, with 12 bases left in between. This CDR3 is built from 15 residues. Germline V gene sequence: CDR1 SGHRS, CDR2 YFSETQ. CDR3 sequence: CASSLTGANYNEQFF. In nucleotides, the CDR3 is TGCGCCAGCAGCTTGACCGGCGCCAATTACAATGAGCAGTTCTTC.

V is TRBV20-1 and J is TRBJ1-2; TRBD1 agrees at 10 bases. Looked up from germline, CDR1 is DFQATT and CDR2 is SNEGSKA (reference sequence). Trimming cost V 4 bases and J 5 bases; bases outside gene matches: 7. This CDR3 is built from 14 residues. CDR3 sequence reads: CSATPGQGFYGYTF. For the CDR3, the DNA is TGCAGTGCTACCCCGGGACAGGGGTTTTATGGCTACACCTTC.

This clonotype came up a few times. This chain links TRBV20-1 with TRBJ2-7, with D perhaps matching TRBD1 (6 bases). CDR3 size: 12 residues. Germline-derived CDR1 and CDR2 are DFQATT and SNEGSKA (reference sequence). Trimming shortened V by 8 bases and J by 10 bases, and 21 bases separated the two germline ends. The CDR3 is CSYYDRTEIQYF. The DNA for the CDR3 is TGCAGTTACTACGACAGGACAGAGATCCAGTACTTC.

V and J are TRBV12-3 or TRBV12-4 and TRBJ2-2; 9 positions agree with TRBD1. The trim removed 6 bases at V and 3 bases at J, leaving 5 bases unmatched. This CDR3 has 15 residues. CDR3: CASSSWDRDTGELFF. As DNA, the CDR3 is TGTGCCAGCAGCTCCTGGGACAGGGACACCGGGGAGCTGTTTTTT.

This clonotype was counted between two and nine times. The chain carries TRBV5-1 and TRBJ2-7; no reliable D call. The germline V and J ends were trimmed by 2 bases and 0 bases, with 12 bases remaining between them. Germline loops: CDR1 SGHRS, CDR2 YFSETQ. The CDR3 consists of 15 residues. The CDR3 spells CASSFGRVGSYEQYF. DNA of the CDR3: TGCGCCAGCAGCTTCGGACGCGTTGGCTCCTACGAGCAGTACTTC.

This clonotype has more than one count but fewer than ten. V gene TRBV6-6 combines with J gene TRBJ2-1, with 11 bases fitting TRBD1. The CDR3 sequence is 15 residues long. V lost 4 bases and J lost 6; bases outside the gene matches: 5. Germline lookup yields CDR1 MNHNY and CDR2 SVGAGI (reference sequence). The CDR3 reads CASSFRDRGFNEQFF. As DNA, the CDR3 is TGTGCCAGCAGTTTCCGGGACAGGGGGTTCAATGAGCAGTTCTTC.

The chain carries TRBV5-1 and TRBJ1-4; 8 bases map to TRBD1. The CDR3 length is 16 residues. The ends lost 4 bases at V and 2 bases at J; junction bases unmatched: 7. Looked up from germline, CDR1 is SGHRS and CDR2 is YFSETQ. CDR3 loop: CASSHGQGATNEKLFF. CDR3 nucleotide sequence: TGCGCCAGCAGCCATGGACAGGGCGCCACTAATGAAAAACTGTTTTTT.

V usage is TRBV6-5 and J usage is TRBJ2-4; 10 nucleotides agree with TRBD2. Judging by the DNA end, TRBJ2-7 fits better; the J call may be wrong. CDR1 is MNHEY, CDR2 SVGAGI, per germline. CDR3 size: 15 residues. The CDR3 loop is CASSYGLAEGDEQYF. CDR3 DNA: TGTGCCAGCAGTTACGGACTAGCGGAGGGGGACGAGCAGTACTTC.

This clonotype has only a few counts. The genes are TRBV3-1 and TRBJ2-5; D tentatively fits TRBD1 or TRBD2 (5 bases each). The CDR3 loop spans 17 amino acids. Germline loops: CDR1 LGHDT, CDR2 YNNKEL (reference sequence). Trimming took 4 bases from V and 11 from J, leaving 29 bases between them. As DNA, the CDR3 is TGTGCCAGCAGCCCAGTTGGGGCGGGCCAAAGTTACAATGAGCAGTACTTC. Protein sequence: CASSPVGAGQSYNEQYF.

This clonotype has a handful of counts. The chain joins TRBV7-8 to TRBJ2-1; the D is unclear. Trimming removed 1 base from V and 0 bases from J, with 13 bases in between. CDR1 and CDR2 (germline): SGHVS, FQNEAQ. The length of the CDR3 is 17 residues. CDR3 nucleotides: TGTGCCAGCAGCTTAGAGAGTGGGCCAGGCTCCTACAATGAGCAGTTCTTC. It specifies CASSLESGPGSYNEQFF.

This chain uses TRBV7-3 with TRBJ2-5; TRBD1 might be the D (7 bases). The germline V and J ends were trimmed by 3 bases and 2 bases, with 13 bases remaining between them. The CDR3 sequence is 15 residues long. The germline V gene encodes CDR1 SGHTA and CDR2 FQGTGA. The CDR3 protein is CASSLEGGQQETQYF. The CDR3 DNA reads as TGTGCCAGCAGCTTGGAGGGGGGACAGCAAGAGACCCAGTACTTC.

In its sample, this clonotype was seen a few times. The CDR3 coding sequence is TGTGCCAGCAGCCAAGAAGGCGGGGGCCCCTCCTATACGCAGTATTTT. Translating it yields CASSQEGGGPSYTQYF. The chain couples TRBV14 to TRBJ2-3; the D gene is possibly TRBD2 (7 bases). Trimming removed 0 bases from V and 7 bases from J, with 17 bases in between. The CDR3 consists of 16 residues. Per germline, CDR1 SGHDN and CDR2 FVKESK.

The sample holds a few counts of this clonotype. The chain combines TRBV6-1 with TRBJ2-5; D is uncertain. The CDR3 is made up of 17 amino acids. V gave up 4 bases and J gave up 2 bases, with 20 bases separating them. The germline V gene has CDR1 MNHNS and CDR2 SASEGT. DNA of the CDR3: TGTGCCAGCAGTGGGCCCTTCGTTGACCGGCCTCAAGAGACCCAGTACTTC. Translated, it gives CASSGPFVDRPQETQYF.

This clonotype was seen more than once but under ten times. V and J are TRBV9 and TRBJ2-3; possibly TRBD1 for D (6 bases). V lost 3 bases to trimming and J lost 1 base, with 15 bases between them. Germline assignment: CDR1 SGDLS and CDR2 YYNGEE. CDR3 length: 16 amino acids. CDR3 nucleotide sequence: TGTGCCAGCAGCGACTATTTCCGACAGGGCACAGATACGCAGTATTTT. Its translation: CASSDYFRQGTDTQYF.

There are a few counts of this clonotype. This chain uses TRBV24-1 with TRBJ1-5, with a tentative D call TRBD1 (5 bases). Germline V CDR1 and CDR2: KGHDR, SFDVKD. This CDR3 is 14 amino acids long. Trimming stripped 6 bases from V and 4 bases from J, with 12 bases between. CDR3 region: CATSNGGWNQPQHF. The CDR3 DNA reads TGTGCCACCAGTAACGGGGGGTGGAATCAGCCCCAGCATTTT.

This clonotype was counted between two and nine times. The chain couples TRBV12-3 or TRBV12-4 to TRBJ1-4, with a weak D call TRBD1 (6 bases). V gave up 6 bases and J gave up 3 bases, with 14 bases separating them. The CDR3 sequence is 15 residues long. CDR3 nucleotides: TGTGCCAGCAGCCCAAGGGCAGGGGCTAATGAAAAACTGTTTTTT. Translation: CASSPRAGANEKLFF.

V and J are TRBV13 and TRBJ2-7; D is uncertain. The CDR3 totals 13 residues. V was shortened by 0 bases and J by 9 bases, with 12 bases between the two germline ends. Per germline, CDR1 PRHDT and CDR2 FYEKMQ (reference sequence). The CDR3 loop reads CASSLGQSFLQYF. The CDR3 coding sequence is TGTGCCAGCAGCTTAGGCCAGTCATTCTTGCAGTACTTC.

CDR3 DNA sequence: TGTGCCAGCAGCCAAGAGGACAGGGAACCAAACTATGGCTACACCTTC. Its protein product is CASSQEDREPNYGYTF. This rearrangement joins TRBV4-2 to TRBJ1-2; TRBD1 matches 8 bases. The germline V gene encodes CDR1 LGHNA and CDR2 YNFKEQ. J was trimmed by 2 bases and V by 0 bases; bases with no gene match: 5. The CDR3 is made up of 16 amino acids.

The rearrangement joins TRBV27 to TRBJ2-7, with 14 nucleotides matching TRBD2. This CDR3 has 16 amino acids. The V segment lost 3 bases and the J segment 2 bases; nucleotides outside the gene matches: 3. From germline, CDR1 is MNHEY and CDR2 SMNVEV (reference sequence). The CDR3, as DNA: TGTGCCAGCAGTTTCTCGGGACTAGCGGGAGCCTACGAGCAGTACTTC. Translation gives CASSFSGLAGAYEQYF.

The V call is TRBV20-1, the J call TRBJ2-7; TRBD1 aligns across 8 bases. The CDR3 length is 13 residues. V dropped 6 bases and J dropped 3; count of bases not matched to a gene: 7. Germline CDR1 reads DFQATT; CDR2 reads SNEGSKA (reference sequence). CDR3 sequence (DNA): TGCAGTGCCAGGAGGACAGGGAGCTACGAGCAGTACTTC. Translated, it gives CSARRTGSYEQYF.

Only a few counts were recorded for this clonotype. CDR3 sequence: CASSYGAGTIPYEQYF. CDR3 bases: TGTGCCAGCAGTTACGGGGCAGGGACAATCCCCTACGAGCAGTACTTC. This chain connects TRBV6-5 to TRBJ2-7; perhaps TRBD1 as D (6 bases). Looked up from germline, CDR1 is MNHEY and CDR2 is SVGAGI. There are 16 residues in the CDR3. The V and J ends lost 2 bases and 2 bases respectively, with 16 bases between them.

The chain uses TRBV6-6 and TRBJ1-2; 7 nucleotides agree with TRBD1. The CDR3 sequence is 13 residues long. Germline CDR1 and CDR2: MNHNY and SVGAGI (reference sequence). V was pared by 2 bases and J by 6 bases, with 3 bases of the junction left unmatched. The DNA of the CDR3 is TGTGCCAGCAGTTACGAAGGGGGCAATGGCTACACCTTC. Translation gives CASSYEGGNGYTF.

The chain couples TRBV27 to TRBJ2-3; possibly TRBD2 for D (5 bases). Trimming took 5 bases from V and 6 from J, leaving 12 bases between them. The germline gives CDR1 MNHEY, CDR2 SMNVEV (reference sequence). This CDR3 region has 13 residues. CDR3 sequence: CASSQIRRDTQYF. The CDR3 nucleotides read TGTGCCAGCAGTCAAATCCGGAGGGATACGCAGTATTTT.

The V and J genes are TRBV3-1 and TRBJ2-1, with TRBD2 matching over 10 bases. Germline V gene sequence: CDR1 LGHDT, CDR2 YNNKEL (reference sequence). The CDR3 totals 15 residues. Trimming cost V 8 bases and J 6 bases; bases outside gene matches: 10. CDR3 sequence: CASGLSSGSGNEQFF. As DNA, the CDR3 is TGTGCCAGCGGGCTGTCTAGCGGGAGTGGCAATGAGCAGTTCTTC.

This chain connects TRBV5-1 to TRBJ2-1; 10 positions match TRBD1. The CDR3 spans 18 residues. The germline V gene has CDR1 SGHRS and CDR2 YFSETQ. The V segment lost 2 bases and the J segment 6 bases; nucleotides outside the gene matches: 14. The DNA for the CDR3 is TGCGCCAGCAGCTTATCTAAGCCTGGAGACAGGGGGCTCAATGAGCAGTTCTTC. Amino acids: CASSLSKPGDRGLNEQFF.